Listed below are T cell receptor beta chains from one sample, sequenced in a study of blood T cell repertoires in COVID-19. Sequenced by immunoSEQ multiplex PCR; TCRdb stores in-frame clones only, minus some. In the table there are around 400,000 clones, around four fifths of which are singletons. The material sequenced was PBMCs or T cells enriched from blood (not recorded which). These receptors were obtained from a woman aged 45-59 years who had recovered from COVID-19. Each CDR3 is given with its conserved first and last residue. Each record gives: CDR3 length, V gene, D gene, J gene, clone size, CDR3 protein, CDR3 DNA. D genes are given only for firm matches. Size values are once, few and many counts, or a class for expanded clones, and some rows have none.

cdr3_length: 13; v_call: TRBV7-9; d_call: .; j_call: TRBJ2-7; clone_size: once; cdr3_aa: CASSSPGSYEQYF; cdr3_nt: TGTGCCAGCAGCTCTCCCGGGAGCTACGAGCAGTACTTC
cdr3_length: 13; v_call: TRBV2; d_call: TRBD2; j_call: TRBJ2-7; clone_size: .; cdr3_aa: CASGSSGEIGQYF; cdr3_nt: TGTGCCAGCGGCTCTAGCGGGGAGATAGGGCAGTACTTC
cdr3_length: 15; v_call: TRBV27; d_call: TRBD1; j_call: TRBJ2-1; clone_size: .; cdr3_aa: CASSTLGTGNNEQFF; cdr3_nt: TGTGCCAGCAGCACCCTCGGGACAGGGAACAATGAGCAGTTCTTC
cdr3_length: 14; v_call: TRBV6-5; d_call: TRBD1; j_call: TRBJ1-2; clone_size: few; cdr3_aa: CASRDRDDQYGYTF; cdr3_nt: TGTGCCAGCAGGGACAGGGATGATCAGTATGGCTACACCTTC
cdr3_length: 17; v_call: TRBV28; d_call: TRBD1; j_call: TRBJ1-1; clone_size: .; cdr3_aa: CASSLLGTVLKNTEAFF; cdr3_nt: TGTGCCAGCAGTTTATTGGGGACAGTCCTCAAGAACACTGAAGCTTTCTTT
cdr3_length: 13; v_call: TRBV18; d_call: .; j_call: TRBJ1-2; clone_size: .; cdr3_aa: CASSPPGQRGYTF; cdr3_nt: TGTGCCAGCTCACCACCAGGACAGAGGGGCTACACCTTC
cdr3_length: 16; v_call: TRBV2; d_call: .; j_call: TRBJ2-1; clone_size: .; cdr3_aa: CASSDGTGLLYNEQFF; cdr3_nt: TGTGCCAGCAGTGACGGGACCGGACTACTCTACAATGAGCAGTTCTTC
cdr3_length: 14; v_call: TRBV5-6; d_call: .; j_call: TRBJ2-2; clone_size: .; cdr3_aa: CASSLGKGAGELFF; cdr3_nt: TGTGCCAGCAGCTTGGGGAAGGGAGCCGGGGAGCTGTTTTTT
cdr3_length: 20; v_call: TRBV5-1; d_call: .; j_call: TRBJ2-7; clone_size: .; cdr3_aa: CASRSLELSGVLQVVHEQYF; cdr3_nt: TGCGCCAGCAGATCCCTCGAACTTAGCGGTGTCCTCCAGGTCGTCCACGAGCAGTACTTC
cdr3_length: 13; v_call: TRBV6-5; d_call: .; j_call: TRBJ1-1; clone_size: .; cdr3_aa: CASITQENTEAFF; cdr3_nt: TGTGCCAGCATTACACAGGAAAACACTGAAGCTTTCTTT
cdr3_length: 12; v_call: TRBV2; d_call: .; j_call: TRBJ2-7; clone_size: .; cdr3_aa: CASSLEHPRQYF; cdr3_nt: TGTGCCAGCAGCCTCGAGCACCCCCGGCAGTACTTC
cdr3_length: 15; v_call: TRBV11-2; d_call: .; j_call: TRBJ1-1; clone_size: few; cdr3_aa: CASSAWGRMNTEAFF; cdr3_nt: TGTGCCAGCAGCGCGTGGGGGCGGATGAACACTGAAGCTTTCTTT
cdr3_length: 14; v_call: TRBV3-1/TRBV3-2; d_call: .; j_call: TRBJ1-6; clone_size: .; cdr3_aa: CASSQGQENSPLHF; cdr3_nt: TGTGCCAGCAGCCAAGGACAGGAAAATTCACCCCTCCACTTT
cdr3_length: 16; v_call: TRBV9; d_call: .; j_call: TRBJ1-3; clone_size: .; cdr3_aa: CASSPLGQNNGNTIYF; cdr3_nt: TGTGCCAGCAGCCCGTTGGGACAAAATAATGGAAACACCATATATTTT
cdr3_length: 14; v_call: TRBV7-6; d_call: TRBD1; j_call: TRBJ2-2; clone_size: .; cdr3_aa: CASSLRDSTGELFF; cdr3_nt: TGTGCCAGCAGCTTACGGGACAGCACCGGGGAGCTGTTTTTT
cdr3_length: 16; v_call: TRBV9; d_call: .; j_call: TRBJ1-1; clone_size: once; cdr3_aa: CASSVGWGQPSQEAFF; cdr3_nt: TGTGCCAGCAGCGTGGGGTGGGGGCAGCCCTCACAAGAAGCTTTCTTT
cdr3_length: 15; v_call: TRBV9; d_call: TRBD1; j_call: TRBJ2-4; clone_size: .; cdr3_aa: CASSATGTVGNIQYF; cdr3_nt: TGTGCCAGCAGTGCAACCGGGACAGTCGGAAACATTCAGTACTTC
cdr3_length: 13; v_call: TRBV30; d_call: TRBD1; j_call: TRBJ2-1; clone_size: .; cdr3_aa: CAWGQGASWEQFF; cdr3_nt: TGTGCCTGGGGACAGGGGGCTAGTTGGGAGCAGTTCTTC